This entry lists 12 T cell receptor beta chains sequenced from one sample in a study of blood T cell repertoires in COVID-19. Data came from immunoSEQ multiplex PCR; TCRdb stores just in-frame clones and leaves some out. The sample lists 40,000 to 65,000 clones, approximately 82% occurring once. Material: peripheral blood. The receptors come from a human donor in a cohort sampled during active COVID-19.

The CDR3 reads CASSPVAGTGNTIYF. CDR3 DNA sequence: TGTGCCAGCAGCCCCGTCGCAGGGACTGGAAACACCATATATTTT. The chain couples TRBV7-9 to TRBJ1-3, with TRBD1 as a possible D gene (5 bases). The CDR3 runs 15 residues. Germline CDR1 reads SEHNR; CDR2 reads FQNEAQ (reference sequence). The V end was cut by 5 bases, the J end by 2 bases, with 13 bases between.

The rearrangement links TRBV19 to TRBJ2-1; 8 nucleotides line up with TRBD1. There are 15 residues in the CDR3. CDR1 is LNHDA, CDR2 SQIVND, per germline (reference sequence). The ends lost 5 bases at V and 6 bases at J; junction bases unmatched: 9. The DNA for the CDR3 is TGTGCCAGTAGTCTAACCGGGACAGGTGCCAATGAGCAGTTCTTC. It translates to CASSLTGTGANEQFF.

V is TRBV28 and J is TRBJ2-5; TRBD2 is a possible D gene (6 bases). Trimming cost V 10 bases and J 4 bases, with 16 bases left between them. The CDR3 is made up of 13 amino acids. CDR1 MDHEN and CDR2 SYDVKM come from the germline V gene. The CDR3 region has the DNA TGTGCCACCCGCCCCGCGGGGTTAGAGACCCAGTACTTC. It is translated as CATRPAGLETQYF.

This chain links TRBV4-1 with TRBJ2-3, with 9 bases aligning to TRBD1. The CDR3 consists of 15 residues. From germline, CDR1 is MGHRA and CDR2 YSYEKL. V lost 3 bases and J lost 13; bases outside the gene matches: 14. CDR3 protein: CASSQVDRGAGEEYF. The CDR3 DNA follows: TGCGCCAGCAGCCAGGTGGACAGGGGCGCAGGCGAGGAGTATTTT.

This clone was picked up many times. The chain has TRBV9 and TRBJ2-2; 16 bases line up with TRBD2. CDR3 length: 21 residues. The V gene's germline CDR1 is SGDLS and CDR2 YYNGEE. V lost 3 bases, J lost 3 bases, and 14 bases stayed unmatched. The CDR3 nucleotides are TGTGCCAGCAGCGATCCGGGACTAGCGGGGGGGATGAGAGAGGACACCGGGGAGCTGTTTTTT. Translating it yields CASSDPGLAGGMREDTGELFF.

The genes are TRBV2 and TRBJ1-5; D is ambiguous. V gave up 4 bases and J gave up 6 bases, with 10 bases separating them. Germline V gives CDR1 SNHLY, CDR2 FYNNEI. The CDR3 length is 13 residues. This CDR3 is CASSAGTAQPQHF. The CDR3 nucleotides read TGTGCCAGCAGTGCGGGAACGGCTCAGCCCCAGCATTTT.

V usage is TRBV15 and J usage is TRBJ2-5, with D possibly matching TRBD2 (5 bases). V was cut by 0 bases and J by 5 bases, with 16 bases left in between. The CDR3 spans 16 residues. Germline CDR1 LNHNV, CDR2 YYDKDF (reference sequence). The CDR3 spells CATSRERSRGSETQYF. The CDR3 DNA follows: TGTGCCACCAGCAGAGAAAGGTCAAGAGGGAGCGAGACCCAGTACTTC. The full variable domain, with the rest looked up from reference TRBV15 and TRBJ2-5, is DAMVIQNPRYQVTQFGKPVTLSCSQTLNHNVMYWYQQKSSQAPKLLFHYYDKDFNNEADTPDNFQSRRPNTSFCFLDIRSPGLGDTAMYLCATSRERSRGSETQYFGPGTRLLVL.

The CDR3 DNA reads as TGTGCCTGGGGACAGGGGATGGGGAACACTGAAGCTTTCTTT. It is translated as CAWGQGMGNTEAFF. V gene TRBV30 combines with J gene TRBJ1-1; 9 bases are a match to TRBD1. Germline V CDR1 and CDR2: GTSNPN, SVGIG (reference sequence). CDR3 size: 14 residues. V was clipped by 5 bases and J by 1 base; unmatched bases: 5.

This chain joins TRBV30 and TRBJ1-5, with 7 positions matching TRBD1. The CDR3 contains 15 residues. V shed 1 base and J 2 bases; nucleotides not matched to a gene: 5. Germline CDR1 is GTSNPN and CDR2 is SVGIG (reference sequence). CDR3 residues: CAWSEGGRGNQPQHF. CDR3 coding DNA: TGTGCCTGGAGTGAAGGGGGCAGGGGCAATCAGCCCCAGCATTTT.

This clone was counted once. The chain has TRBV18 and TRBJ2-3; a weak D match, TRBD1 (5 bases). This CDR3 is built from 14 residues. With 6 bases removed from V and 2 bases from J, the gap between germline ends came to 12 bases. Per the germline V gene, CDR1 is KGHSH and CDR2 is LQKENI. The CDR3 DNA sequence: TGTGCCAGCTCGGAACAGGCTCTCACAGATACGCAGTATTTT. Protein product: CASSEQALTDTQYF.

This clone has more than one count but fewer than ten. The chain is built from TRBV30 and TRBJ2-2; D uncertain. CDR1 and CDR2 (germline): GTSNPN, SVGIG (reference sequence). The ends were cut back, 8 bases at V and 1 base at J, with 11 bases in the middle. The CDR3 is 13 residues long. The chain's CDR3 is CAAPRVNTGELFF. In nucleotides, the CDR3 is TGTGCCGCGCCTCGGGTGAACACCGGGGAGCTGTTTTTT.

The chain is built from TRBV18 and TRBJ2-2; the D gene is possibly TRBD1 (6 bases). The ends were cut back, 4 bases at V and 2 bases at J, with 11 bases in the middle. The CDR3 has 15 residues. Germline lookup yields CDR1 KGHSH and CDR2 LQKENI. CDR3 bases: TGTGCCAGCTCACAGGGACAACTCAACACCGGGGAGCTGTTTTTT. Its translation: CASSQGQLNTGELFF.